This T cell receptor (beta chain) was identified during a study of cytomegalovirus exposure and HLA in healthy donors. Trimming left V 5 bases short and J 7 bases short, with 14 bases between. There are 13 residues in the CDR3. CDR1 and CDR2 (germline): MRHNA, SNTAGT. Primers for the PCR totalled 60 Vbeta and 13 Jbeta. Clones were sequenced by immunoSEQ multiplex PCR, and TCRdb holds only the in-frame ones, with some missing. The table lists 150,000 or so clones, around 76% of them singletons. The sequence was collected from a man aged 35 to 55 in good health and CMV-seropositive. The chain is built from TRBV6-4 and TRBJ1-1; D unclear. Sequenced: PBMCs. CDR3 region: CASSKVVGGEAFF. CDR3 DNA: TGTGCCAGCAGTAAAGTCGTGGGAGGTGAAGCTTTCTTT.